This entry concerns a single T cell receptor beta chain. V lost 2 bases to trimming and J lost 6 bases, with 14 bases between them. CDR1 and CDR2 from the germline V gene are ENHRY and SYGVKD. This CDR3 is 15 amino acids long. The data derive from a study of technical replicates of blood from a few donors. Libraries were prepared by immunoSEQ multiplex PCR; TCRdb keeps only in-frame clonotypes and omits some of them. Of approximately 79,000 clones listed, 85% to 95% are singletons. The chain combines TRBV10-3 with TRBJ2-1; D is perhaps TRBD1 (7 bases). The sequence was obtained from a human donor in good health. Material: T cells isolated from PBMCs. The CDR3: CAISERQGGINEQFF. CDR3 coding DNA: TGTGCCATCAGTGAGAGACAGGGCGGGATCAATGAGCAGTTCTTC.